Sequencing of this T cell receptor beta chain was carried out in a study of memory CD4+ T cells and cytomegalovirus serostatus (dated by TCRdb to between 2019 and 2020). Looking at the study overall: A total of about 35 healthy Belgian adults, of whom 9 were CMV seropositive and approximately 24 were CMV seronegative, were included in the cohort. To replicate a published TCR-based CMV serostatus classifier, the researchers sequenced the CD4+ memory TCRbeta repertoires of a Belgian cohort whose cytomegalovirus serostatus was known.

The germline V gene (reference sequence) provides CDR1 SGHNT and CDR2 YYREEE. V sheds 1 base and J sheds 7 bases, leaving 7 bases between their ends. From cysteine to phenylalanine, the CDR3 is 12 amino acids long. Just CDR3 DNA is preserved here, 36 bases in frame from base 1. Genomic DNA was extracted from sorted cells with the Quick-DNA Microprep Kit. Amplification of TCRbeta DNA was done with the immunoSEQ hsTCRbeta kit, following the protocol from the manufacturer. TCRbeta libraries were sequenced on an Illumina MiSeq instrument. The published analysis was carried out like this. After out-of-frame sequences were removed, 2 million to 2.5 million distinct TCRbeta sequences remained, averaging around 67,000 per individual. Two values were used to score each individual: the count of 164 previously reported CMV-associated TCRbeta sequences and the total count of productive distinct TCRbeta sequences. A beta-binomial model was reimplemented in Python, and scikit-learn random forests with default parameters were trained on data from the US cohort. Classifier performance on the Belgian cohort was summarized as median AUC with percentile confidence intervals over 10,000 bootstrap iterations. The table was pulled from immuneACCESS by TCRdb, which kept in-frame rearrangements only. Such tables lose some clones; where checked, under half of the loss comes from unresolved V genes, and the rest has no known cause. V and J calls and clone size are copied from that table; D and trimming were computed from the DNA. In this sample the table shows tens of thousands of clones, 70% to 85% of which occur a single time. Roughly 2.7% of the sample lies in the top ten.

Single viable CD3+CD4+CD8-CD45RO+ cells were sorted as memory CD4+ T cells on a FACSAria II. CMV serostatus was assessed using a Roche Elecsys assay, by which serum IgG against CMV pp150, pp28, p38 and p52 was detected. After thawing, total CD4+ T cells were enriched by positive selection with CD4 magnetic microbeads. Samples originated from another study that specifically interrogated the CD4+ T cell memory repertoire. Following standard operating procedures, peripheral blood mononuclear cells were isolated and cryopreserved, while serum was kept at -80 degrees C. CD3-PerCP (BW264/56), CD4-APC (RPA-T4), CD45RO-PE (UCHT1) and CD8-Pacific Orange (3B5) antibodies were used for staining, and non-viable cells were excluded with Sytox blue. Comments on this clone: It lacks a known antigen. Per-nucleotide qualities are absent, and no much larger clonotype sits a single base away.

What the research found in general, with its limitations: CMV serostatus prediction reached a median bootstrapped AUC of 0.95 with the original framework and roughly 0.9 with a US-trained random forest. Only CD4+CD45RO+ memory cells were sequenced, unlike the original study, which covered naive and memory CD4+ and CD8+ populations. On the Belgian cohort, the classifier based on the original framework reached a median bootstrapped AUC of about 0.96, with a 95% CI of 0.76-1.00. Among the 150 to 200 previously reported CMV-associated TCRbeta sequences, some 70 showed up in the CD4+ memory repertoires, with each one found in between one and five individuals. Results were interpreted as suggesting that the CMV-associated TCR signature is largely present in the CD4+ memory repertoire.

Input material: memory CD4+ T cells from blood. The source is an adult in good health and CMV-seropositive. The sequence is built from TRBV5-4 and TRBJ2-3; a weak D assignment points to TRBD2 (5 bases agree). The CDR3 in this case is CASSLSSHTQYF. The DNA sequence is as follows: TGTGCCAGCAGCTTGTCTAGCCATACGCAGTATTTT.